This T cell receptor (beta chain) is drawn from a study of T cells in narcolepsy. CDR3 size: 15 residues. V lost 0 bases and J 6 bases, leaving 12 bases between the germline ends. Germline V CDR1 and CDR2: MNHNY, SVGAGI (reference sequence). Assay used: immunoSEQ multiplex PCR; TCRdb lists only in-frame clones, some missing. In the table there are 25,000 or so clones, 75% to 85% of which are singletons. What was sequenced was memory (CD45RA-) CD4+ T cells from blood. V usage is TRBV6-6 and J usage is TRBJ2-1, with a possible D match to TRBD1 (5 bases). The receptor was isolated from a human donor in good health. The CDR3 sequence: CASSYSSQGANEQFF. The CDR3 region has the DNA TGTGCCAGCAGTTACTCGTCGCAGGGTGCCAATGAGCAGTTCTTC.